A selection of T cell receptor beta chains follows, all from one sample in a study of blood T cell repertoires in COVID-19. The assay was immunoSEQ multiplex PCR, and TCRdb's table has in-frame clones only and misses some. The sample contains about 250,000 clones, over 75% of which appear only once. Input material: peripheral blood. The receptors come from a woman aged 80 or over with acute or convalescent COVID-19. The CDR3 runs from the conserved cysteine through the conserved F or W. Fields, in order: clone size, D gene, V gene, J gene, CDR3 protein, CDR3 DNA. A D gene is named only where the DNA matches it firmly. Clone size is not always given. Where it is, it says once, few, many or a class for expanded clones.

size: few
D: NA
V: TRBV25-1
J: TRBJ1-6
CDR3: CASKAGLTNSPLHF
DNA: TGTGCCAGTAAAGCAGGACTAACTAATTCACCCCTCCACTTT

size: NA
D: NA
V: TRBV7-9
J: TRBJ2-7
CDR3: CASSLAGGYEQYF
DNA: TGTGCCAGCAGCTTAGCTGGAGGTTACGAGCAGTACTTC

size: once
D: TRBD2
V: TRBV27
J: TRBJ2-1
CDR3: CASSLRLAGGDEQFF
DNA: TGTGCCAGCAGTTTACGTCTAGCGGGCGGCGATGAGCAGTTCTTC

size: NA
D: TRBD1
V: TRBV6-6
J: TRBJ2-5
CDR3: CASSLGQGARQETQYF
DNA: TGTGCCAGCAGCCTCGGACAGGGGGCTCGACAAGAGACCCAGTACTTC

size: NA
D: NA
V: TRBV5-1
J: TRBJ1-6
CDR3: CASSSGETGINSPLHF
DNA: TGCGCCAGCAGCTCAGGGGAGACAGGAATTAATTCACCCCTCCACTTT

size: NA
D: TRBD2
V: TRBV4-1
J: TRBJ2-5
CDR3: CASSQEFGGGAVVGQETQYF
DNA: TGCGCCAGCAGCCAAGAATTCGGCGGGGGGGCGGTAGTGGGCCAAGAGACCCAGTACTTC

size: NA
D: TRBD2
V: TRBV2
J: TRBJ2-1
CDR3: CASSVSGGSSYNEQFF
DNA: TGTGCCAGCAGCGTGAGCGGGGGGAGCTCCTACAATGAGCAGTTCTTC

size: NA
D: NA
V: TRBV21-1
J: TRBJ2-1
CDR3: CASTRYHIAGLEYNEQFF
DNA: TGTGCCAGCACCCGATATCACATCGCGGGACTGGAGTACAATGAGCAGTTCTTC

size: NA
D: NA
V: TRBV4-1
J: TRBJ2-7
CDR3: CASSRNRDSDYEQYF
DNA: TGCGCCAGCAGTCGAAACCGGGACTCGGACTACGAGCAGTACTTC

size: few
D: TRBD1
V: TRBV6-5
J: TRBJ1-1
CDR3: CASRNRGSNTEAFF
DNA: TGTGCCAGCAGGAACAGGGGATCGAACACTGAAGCTTTCTTT

size: NA
D: TRBD1
V: TRBV19
J: TRBJ1-4
CDR3: CASSPTGDNEKLFF
DNA: TGTGCCAGTAGCCCTACAGGGGATAATGAAAAACTGTTTTTT

size: NA
D: NA
V: TRBV29-1
J: TRBJ2-5
CDR3: CSVDFAEPQETQYF
DNA: TGCAGCGTTGATTTCGCAGAACCACAAGAGACCCAGTACTTC

size: NA
D: NA
V: TRBV7-9
J: TRBJ1-3
CDR3: CASSLALAGRNTIYF
DNA: TGTGCCAGCAGCTTAGCCTTGGCAGGCCGAAACACCATATATTTT

size: NA
D: TRBD1
V: TRBV6-5
J: TRBJ1-1
CDR3: CASSPRGMGTEAFF
DNA: TGTGCCAGCAGCCCCAGGGGGATGGGGACTGAAGCTTTCTTT

size: NA
D: TRBD2
V: TRBV7-9
J: TRBJ2-1
CDR3: CASSLTSGGSYNEQFF
DNA: TGTGCCAGCAGCTTAACCTCGGGGGGCTCCTACAATGAGCAGTTCTTC

size: NA
D: NA
V: TRBV7-2
J: TRBJ1-1
CDR3: CASRSSPNTEAFF
DNA: TGTGCCAGCAGATCTAGCCCTAACACTGAAGCTTTCTTT

size: NA
D: NA
V: TRBV7-2
J: TRBJ2-3
CDR3: CASSLGLGKSADTQYF
DNA: TGTGCCAGCAGCTTAGGACTAGGGAAAAGCGCAGATACGCAGTATTTT

size: NA
D: NA
V: TRBV15
J: TRBJ2-1
CDR3: CAPSRGGEGSYNEQFF
DNA: TGTGCCCCCAGCAGAGGGGGGGAGGGGTCCTACAATGAGCAGTTCTTC

size: NA
D: NA
V: TRBV21-1
J: TRBJ1-2
CDR3: CASSKVSKGQGDGYTF
DNA: TGTGCCAGCAGCAAAGTAAGTAAGGGACAGGGCGATGGCTACACCTTC

size: NA
D: NA
V: TRBV11-1
J: TRBJ2-7
CDR3: CASSLTGSTYEQYF
DNA: TGTGCCAGCAGCTTGACAGGTTCAACCTACGAGCAGTACTTC

size: NA
D: TRBD1
V: TRBV24-1
J: TRBJ1-5
CDR3: CATSETGIGQPQHF
DNA: TGTGCCACCAGTGAGACAGGGATAGGCCAGCCCCAGCATTTT

size: NA
D: TRBD1
V: TRBV27
J: TRBJ1-1
CDR3: CASSLSAGGNTEAFF
DNA: TGTGCCAGCAGTTTATCGGCAGGGGGAAACACTGAAGCTTTCTTT

size: once
D: NA
V: TRBV4-1
J: TRBJ2-7
CDR3: CASSYLADAYEQYF
DNA: TGCGCCAGCAGCTATCTGGCGGATGCCTACGAGCAGTACTTC

size: NA
D: TRBD2
V: TRBV5-1
J: TRBJ2-2
CDR3: CASSLGSGGGGELFF
DNA: TGCGCCAGCAGCTTAGGGTCCGGCGGGGGCGGGGAGCTGTTTTTT

size: NA
D: TRBD1
V: TRBV2
J: TRBJ1-2
CDR3: CASSALGQGAEGYTF
DNA: TGTGCCAGCAGTGCCCTCGGACAGGGGGCTGAGGGCTACACCTTC

size: once
D: TRBD1
V: TRBV18
J: TRBJ2-3
CDR3: CASSPTRDRGTDTQYF
DNA: TGTGCCAGCTCACCAACCCGGGACAGGGGCACAGATACGCAGTATTTT